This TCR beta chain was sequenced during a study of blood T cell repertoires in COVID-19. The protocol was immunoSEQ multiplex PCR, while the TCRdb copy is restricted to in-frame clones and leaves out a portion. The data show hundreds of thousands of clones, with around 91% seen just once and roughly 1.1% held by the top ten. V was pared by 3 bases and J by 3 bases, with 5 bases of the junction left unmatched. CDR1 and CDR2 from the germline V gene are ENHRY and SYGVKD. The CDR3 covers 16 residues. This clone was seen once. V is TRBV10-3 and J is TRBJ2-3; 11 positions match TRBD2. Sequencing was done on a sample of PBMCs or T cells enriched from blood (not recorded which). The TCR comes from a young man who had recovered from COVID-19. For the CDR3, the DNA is TGTGCCATCAGTGACCACACTAGCGGGAGAACAGATACGCAGTATTTT. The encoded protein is CAISDHTSGRTDTQYF.